One sample yielded the 29 T cell receptor beta chains listed below, sequenced in a study of radiotherapy plus CTLA-4 blockade in lung cancer. TCRdb keeps only in-frame clones here, not all; method: immunoSEQ multiplex PCR. The table includes 27,000 or so clones, roughly 71% detected once. Sample: peripheral blood, taken from a patient treated with radiotherapy plus ipilimumab. The source is a human donor with non-small cell lung cancer that progressed on radiotherapy plus ipilimumab.

This clone was seen more than once but under ten times. The chain employs TRBV30 and TRBJ1-4, with D uncertain. The CDR3 consists of 12 residues. Trimming took off 2 bases at V and 11 bases at J, with 12 bases between the two ends. The germline CDR1 and CDR2 sequences are GTSNPN and SVGIG (reference sequence). The CDR3 DNA sequence: TGTGCCTGGAGTTGGGTGGACTGGAAACTGTTTTTT. Translation gives CAWSWVDWKLFF.

The chain uses TRBV6-1 and TRBJ1-4; 7 bases are shared with TRBD1. CDR1 MNHNS and CDR2 SASEGT come from the germline V gene. This CDR3 has 15 amino acids. V was clipped by 4 bases and J by 5 bases; unmatched bases: 7. The CDR3 loop reads CASSATGTANEKLFF. CDR3 DNA sequence: TGTGCCAGCAGTGCAACCGGGACAGCAAATGAAAAACTGTTTTTT.

The chain employs TRBV5-1 and TRBJ1-4; D perhaps matches TRBD1 (6 bases). The V end lost 1 base, the J end lost 8 bases, and 15 bases lay between the germline ends. The CDR3 covers 15 residues. Looked up from germline, CDR1 is SGHRS and CDR2 is YFSETQ. The CDR3 DNA is TGCGCCAGCAGCTTGAATACAGGGCGCGGAGAAAAACTGTTTTTT. Protein: CASSLNTGRGEKLFF. The full variable domain, completed using reference TRBV5-1 and TRBJ1-4, is KAGVTQTPRYLIKTRGQQVTLSCSPISGHRSVSWYQQTPGQGLQFLFEYFSETQRNKGNFPGRFSGRQFSNSRSEMNVSTLELGDSALYLCASSLNTGRGEKLFFGSGTQLSVL.

By share, this clone ranks as medium-sized (0.01 to 0.1%). The chain employs TRBV6-1 and TRBJ2-7; D is unresolved. The CDR3 contains 12 residues. Germline CDR1 MNHNS, CDR2 SASEGT. V dropped 2 bases and J dropped 3 bases, with 5 bases sitting between them. In nucleotides, the CDR3 is TGTGCCAGCAGTGAACACGGCTACGAGCAGTACTTC. Its protein product is CASSEHGYEQYF.

The chain carries TRBV7-2 and TRBJ2-7, with D perhaps TRBD1 or TRBD2 (5 bases each). Germline V gene data show CDR1 as SGHTA and CDR2 as FQGNSA. This CDR3 is 14 amino acids long. The germline V and J ends were trimmed by 5 bases and 6 bases, with 17 bases remaining between them. The CDR3 loop reads CASSPRRDPLEQYF. Here the CDR3 DNA reads TGTGCCAGCAGCCCGCGCCGGGACCCACTCGAGCAGTACTTC. Using reference TRBV7-2 and TRBJ2-7 for the parts outside the CDR3, the full variable domain is GAGVSQSPSNKVTEKGKDVELRCDPISGHTALYWYRQSLGQGLEFLIYFQGNSAPDKSGLPSDRFSAERTGGSVSTLTIQRTQQEDSAVYLCASSPRRDPLEQYFGPGTRLTVT.

This chain uses TRBV10-2 with TRBJ2-1; possible D gene TRBD2, 6 bases. Germline CDR1 is WSHSY and CDR2 is SAAADI. This CDR3 is 13 amino acids long. V lost 8 bases to trimming and J lost 0 bases, with 8 bases between them. The CDR3 DNA is TGCGCCAGCCGGGGGAGCTCCTACAATGAGCAGTTCTTC. As protein: CASRGSSYNEQFF.

This clone was seen more than once but under ten times. The chain combines TRBV6-1 with TRBJ1-5, with a possible D match to TRBD1 (5 bases). The germline V gene encodes CDR1 MNHNS and CDR2 SASEGT. The CDR3 consists of 14 residues. V shed 6 bases and J shed 3 bases, with 12 bases lying between them. The CDR3 nucleotides are TGTGCCAGCAGCATCATGGGGGACAATCAGCCCCAGCATTTT. It encodes CASSIMGDNQPQHF.

The V and J genes are TRBV5-4 and TRBJ1-5; D is perhaps TRBD1 (5 bases). Trimming pared 3 bases from V and 4 bases from J, leaving 11 bases between. The CDR3 has 14 amino acids. Germline V gene data show CDR1 as SGHNT and CDR2 as YYREEE (reference sequence). CDR3 in amino acids: CASSSSGGNQPQHF. DNA of the CDR3: TGTGCCAGCAGCTCCTCGGGGGGGAATCAGCCCCAGCATTTT.

The chain combines TRBV7-9 with TRBJ2-7; a weak D match, TRBD1 (6 bases). Germline V gene sequence: CDR1 SEHNR, CDR2 FQNEAQ (reference sequence). The CDR3 totals 12 residues. Trimming stripped 5 bases from V and 6 bases from J, with 11 bases between. Here the CDR3 reads CASSADSSEQYF. CDR3 DNA: TGTGCCAGCAGCGCGGACAGCAGCGAGCAGTACTTC. The full variable domain, rest sourced from reference TRBV7-9 and TRBJ2-7, is DTGVSQNPRHKITKRGQNVTFRCDPISEHNRLYWYRQTLGQGPEFLTYFQNEAQLEKSRLLSDRFSAERPKGSFSTLEIQRTEQGDSAMYLCASSADSSEQYFGPGTRLTVT.

This clone was counted a few times. This rearrangement joins TRBV4-2 to TRBJ2-1; D is perhaps TRBD2 (5 bases). CDR3 size: 18 residues. Trimming removed 0 bases from V and 0 bases from J, with 15 bases in between. Per the germline V gene, CDR1 is LGHNA and CDR2 is YNFKEQ. In nucleotides, the CDR3 is TGTGCCAGCAGCCAAGAGTCGAACGGGGTAAACTCCTACAATGAGCAGTTCTTC. It is translated as CASSQESNGVNSYNEQFF.

This clone was seen more than once but under ten times. The CDR3 is CSGGTRYEQYF. The CDR3 DNA reads as TGCAGCGGAGGGACCCGCTACGAGCAGTACTTC. The chain links TRBV29-1 to TRBJ2-7, with D perhaps given as TRBD1 or TRBD2 (5 bases each). Trimming stripped 7 bases from V and 3 bases from J, with 10 bases between. Per germline, CDR1 SQVTM and CDR2 ANQGSEA. CDR3 size: 11 residues.

V gene TRBV19 combines with J gene TRBJ1-1, with a weak D call TRBD1 (5 bases). Germline V gene lookup returns CDR1 LNHDA and CDR2 SQIVND (reference sequence). The CDR3 loop spans 17 amino acids. Trimming removed 5 bases from V and 3 bases from J, with 22 bases in between. CDR3 residues: CASSGQGGVAFYTEAFF. DNA for the CDR3: TGTGCCAGTAGTGGGCAGGGAGGGGTCGCGTTCTACACTGAAGCTTTCTTT.

This clone was seen once. Other nucleotide sequences from this sample produce the same CDR3. The chain is built from TRBV5-4 and TRBJ2-7; TRBD1 matches 7 bases. Germline CDR1 and CDR2: SGHNT and YYREEE (reference sequence). The CDR3 has 14 residues. Trimming at V came to 4 bases and at J to 2 bases, leaving 6 bases not matched to a gene. The CDR3 DNA follows: TGTGCCAGCAGCCCCGGGACAGTAACCTACGAGCAGTACTTC. Encoded protein: CASSPGTVTYEQYF.

This chain uses TRBV19 with TRBJ1-1; TRBD1 might be the D (5 bases). Trimming took 5 bases from V and 1 from J, leaving 14 bases between them. Germline CDR1 is LNHDA and CDR2 is SQIVND (reference sequence). The CDR3 length is 15 residues. The CDR3 region is CASSWQGGQNTEAFF. The CDR3 bases are TGTGCCAGTAGTTGGCAGGGAGGGCAGAACACTGAAGCTTTCTTT.

This rearrangement joins TRBV9 to TRBJ1-1; tentatively, D is TRBD1 (5 bases). This CDR3 comprises 15 residues. Trimming cost V 4 bases and J 1 base, with 14 bases left between them. CDR1 is SGDLS, CDR2 YYNGEE, per germline. The CDR3 sequence: CASSSSGAENTEAFF. The CDR3 nucleotides are TGTGCCAGCAGCTCCAGCGGGGCAGAGAACACTGAAGCTTTCTTT.

V and J are TRBV30 and TRBJ2-7, with D perhaps matching TRBD2 (7 bases). The V end was cut by 6 bases, the J end by 6 bases, with 21 bases between. In germline, CDR1 is GTSNPN, CDR2 SVGIG (reference sequence). This CDR3 has 14 residues. CDR3 in amino acids: CACPHQSGGIEQYF. DNA of the CDR3: TGTGCCTGCCCCCACCAGTCGGGGGGCATCGAGCAGTACTTC.

The chain joins TRBV30 to TRBJ1-1; D gene ambiguous. Trimming pared 0 bases from V and 0 bases from J, leaving 5 bases between. Germline values: CDR1 GTSNPN, CDR2 SVGIG (reference sequence). The CDR3 spans 13 residues. CDR3 sequence reads: CAWSVGMNTEAFF. The CDR3 coding sequence is TGTGCCTGGAGTGTAGGGATGAACACTGAAGCTTTCTTT.

The CDR3 loop is CASSLEGDEQFF. The CDR3 DNA reads TGTGCCAGCAGCTTAGAGGGAGATGAGCAGTTCTTC. The rearrangement links TRBV7-2 to TRBJ2-1, with D perhaps TRBD2 (5 bases). Germline-derived CDR1 and CDR2 are SGHTA and FQGNSA. The CDR3 loop spans 12 amino acids. V lost 1 base, J lost 8 bases, and 6 bases lay in between.

This clone appeared once. This sequence joins TRBV18 and TRBJ2-1; D gene uncertain. CDR1 and CDR2 (germline): KGHSH, LQKENI. The CDR3 sequence is 15 residues long. Trimming took off 0 bases at V and 7 bases at J, with 13 bases between the two ends. The CDR3 sequence is CASSPPQDGRNEQFF. CDR3 in DNA: TGTGCCAGCTCACCACCCCAGGACGGTAGAAATGAGCAGTTCTTC. The variable domain in full, completed from reference TRBV18 and TRBJ2-1, reads NAGVMQNPRHLVRRRGQEARLRCSPMKGHSHVYWYRQLPEEGLKFMVYLQKENIIDESGMPKERFSAEFPKEGPSILRIQQVVRGDSAAYFCASSPPQDGRNEQFFGPGTRLTVL.

The rearrangement joins TRBV29-1 to TRBJ1-2, with D uncertain. Germline CDR1 reads SQVTM; CDR2 reads ANQGSEA. This CDR3 comprises 12 residues. The V end was cut by 5 bases, the J end by 8 bases, with 15 bases between. The CDR3 sequence: CSVRADVRGYTF. In DNA form, the CDR3 reads TGCAGCGTTAGGGCGGATGTCCGCGGCTACACCTTC.

This clone was seen just once. CDR3 coding DNA: TGCGCCAGCAGACCCGACCCCTCCGGGACAGCGACTAACTATGGCTACACCTTC. It specifies CASRPDPSGTATNYGYTF. This sequence joins TRBV5-1 and TRBJ1-2; 7 bases map to TRBD1. V gave up 5 bases and J gave up 0 bases; unmatched junction bases: 16. Germline V gene data show CDR1 as SGHRS and CDR2 as YFSETQ. The CDR3 length is 18 residues. The full variable domain, in which reference TRBV5-1 and TRBJ1-2 provide the parts outside the CDR3, is KAGVTQTPRYLIKTRGQQVTLSCSPISGHRSVSWYQQTPGQGLQFLFEYFSETQRNKGNFPGRFSGRQFSNSRSEMNVSTLELGDSALYLCASRPDPSGTATNYGYTFGSGTRLTVV.

V and J are TRBV27 and TRBJ1-5; 7 nucleotides match TRBD1. The CDR3 contains 15 residues. The germline CDR1 and CDR2 sequences are MNHEY and SMNVEV (reference sequence). The V segment lost 4 bases and the J segment 5 bases; nucleotides outside the gene matches: 8. The DNA of the CDR3 is TGTGCCAGCAGTTCCCTCCAGGGGGGAGATCAGCCCCAGCATTTT. Encoded protein: CASSSLQGGDQPQHF.

The chain joins TRBV4-1 to TRBJ2-1; 14 bases are shared with TRBD2. CDR1 and CDR2 from the germline V gene are MGHRA and YSYEKL. CDR3 size: 19 residues. The V and J ends lost 5 bases and 6 bases, in that order; junction bases with no gene match: 15. DNA of the CDR3: TGCGCCAGCAGCAGCCTAGGACTAGCGGGGGGCGCGTCGGGCAATGAGCAGTTCTTC. It yields the protein CASSSLGLAGGASGNEQFF.

This clone has only one observation. The rearrangement uses TRBV10-3 and TRBJ1-1; D remains unclear. V gave up 4 bases and J gave up 1 base, with 10 bases separating them. CDR3 length: 14 amino acids. Germline lookup yields CDR1 ENHRY and CDR2 SYGVKD. CDR3 DNA sequence: TGTGCCATCAGTGGGTGGGGAAGGAACACTGAAGCTTTCTTT. Translating gives CAISGWGRNTEAFF.

This chain connects TRBV9 to TRBJ1-2; the D gene is possibly TRBD1 (5 bases). Trimming took 0 bases from V and 4 from J, leaving 13 bases between them. The germline V gene has CDR1 SGDLS and CDR2 YYNGEE. The CDR3 contains 15 residues. The DNA of the CDR3 is TGTGCCAGCAGCGTAGAACCCGGGACCGCCTATGGCTACACCTTC. Protein sequence: CASSVEPGTAYGYTF.

The genes are TRBV7-9 and TRBJ1-6; D unresolved. CDR3 length: 15 residues. Germline CDR1 SEHNR, CDR2 FQNEAQ (reference sequence). The V gene lost 1 base and the J gene lost 1 base, with 5 bases spanning the gap. Written as DNA, the CDR3 is TGTGCCAGCAGCTTAGTAGGGTCCTATAATTCACCCCTCCACTTT. It codes for CASSLVGSYNSPLHF.

The chain joins TRBV25-1 to TRBJ2-7; maybe TRBD1 (6 bases). Trimming removed 4 bases from V and 2 bases from J, with 9 bases in between. The CDR3 sequence is 13 residues long. Germline loops: CDR1 MGHDK, CDR2 SYGVNS. CDR3 sequence: CASSGDIAYEQYF. For the CDR3, the DNA is TGTGCCAGCAGTGGGGACATTGCCTACGAGCAGTACTTC.

The chain employs TRBV5-4 and TRBJ1-1, with D unresolved. Trimming removed 3 bases at V and 1 base at J, with 7 bases between. The CDR3 contains 13 residues. CDR1 SGHNT and CDR2 YYREEE come from the germline V gene (reference sequence). The CDR3 DNA follows: TGTGCCAGCAGCTCTTCGGGGAACACTGAAGCTTTCTTT. It specifies CASSSSGNTEAFF.

The rearrangement joins TRBV7-2 to TRBJ2-3; 9 positions match TRBD2. J gave up 4 bases and V 1 base, and 3 bases lay outside the gene matches. Germline V CDR1 and CDR2: SGHTA, FQGNSA. This CDR3 is 15 amino acids long. The CDR3 region is CASSLVGGRADTQYF. The DNA of the CDR3 is TGTGCCAGCAGCTTAGTGGGCGGGAGGGCAGATACGCAGTATTTT.